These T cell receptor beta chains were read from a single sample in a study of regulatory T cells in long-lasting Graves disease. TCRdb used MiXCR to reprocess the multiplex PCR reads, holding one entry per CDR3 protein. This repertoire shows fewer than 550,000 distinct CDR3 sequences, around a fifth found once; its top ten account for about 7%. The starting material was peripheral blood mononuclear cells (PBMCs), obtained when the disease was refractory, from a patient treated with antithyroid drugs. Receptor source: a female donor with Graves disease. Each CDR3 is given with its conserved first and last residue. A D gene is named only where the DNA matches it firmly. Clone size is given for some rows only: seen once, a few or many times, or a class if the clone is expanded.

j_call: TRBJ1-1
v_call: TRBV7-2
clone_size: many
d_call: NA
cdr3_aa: CASSLAGTEAFF
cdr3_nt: TGTGCCAGCAGCTTAGCTGGGACTGAAGCTTTCTTT

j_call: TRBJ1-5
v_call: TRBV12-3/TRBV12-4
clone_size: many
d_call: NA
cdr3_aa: CASSLREQPQHF
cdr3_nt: TGTGCCAGCAGTTTGAGGGAGCAGCCCCAGCATTTT

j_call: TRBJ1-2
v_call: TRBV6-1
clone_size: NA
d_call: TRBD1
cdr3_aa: CASSALTGAYGYTF
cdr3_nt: TGTGCCAGCAGTGCGCTGACAGGGGCCTATGGCTACACCTTC

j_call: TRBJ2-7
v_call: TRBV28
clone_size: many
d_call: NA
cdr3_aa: CASSLAGQSYEQYF
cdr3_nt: TGTGCCAGCAGTTTAGCGGGACAGTCCTACGAGCAGTACTTC

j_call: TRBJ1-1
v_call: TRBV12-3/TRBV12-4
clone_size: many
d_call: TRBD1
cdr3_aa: CASSPDRGTEAFF
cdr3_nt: TGTGCCAGCAGTCCCGACAGGGGAACTGAAGCTTTCTTT

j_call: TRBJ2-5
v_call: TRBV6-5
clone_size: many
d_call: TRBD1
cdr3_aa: CASSYRTGTGTETQYF
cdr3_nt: TGTGCCAGCAGTTACCGGACCGGGACAGGGACGGAGACCCAGTACTTC

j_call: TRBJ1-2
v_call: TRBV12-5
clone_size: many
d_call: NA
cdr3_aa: CASGLGREYGYTF
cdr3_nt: TGTGCTAGTGGATTAGGCAGGGAATATGGCTACACCTTC

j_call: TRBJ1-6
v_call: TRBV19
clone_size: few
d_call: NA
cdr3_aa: CASRRQSNSPLHF
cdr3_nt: TGTGCCAGTAGGAGACAGTCAAACTCACCCCTCCACTTT

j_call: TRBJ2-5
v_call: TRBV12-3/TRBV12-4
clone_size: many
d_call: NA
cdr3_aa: CASSLPQTETQYF
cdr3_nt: TGTGCCAGCAGTTTGCCTCAAACGGAGACCCAGTACTTC

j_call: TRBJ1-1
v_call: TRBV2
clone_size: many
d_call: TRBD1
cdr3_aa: CASSVEGASSNTEAFF
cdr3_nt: TGTGCCAGCAGTGTCGAGGGGGCGAGTAGTAACACTGAAGCTTTCTTT

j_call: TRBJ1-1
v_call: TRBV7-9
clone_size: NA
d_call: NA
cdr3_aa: CASSLVLRAKVPEAFF
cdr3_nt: TGTGCCAGCAGCTTAGTTCTCAGGGCGAAGGTCCCTGAAGCTTTCTTT

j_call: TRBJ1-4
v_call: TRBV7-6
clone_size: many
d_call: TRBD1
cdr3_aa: CASTKYAGGKEKLFF
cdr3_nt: TGTGCCAGCACCAAATATGCAGGGGGCAAGGAAAAACTGTTTTTT

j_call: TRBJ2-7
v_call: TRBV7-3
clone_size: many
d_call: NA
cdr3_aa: CASSLTGQPYEQYF
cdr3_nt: TGTGCCAGCAGCTTAACGGGCCAGCCCTACGAGCAGTACTTC

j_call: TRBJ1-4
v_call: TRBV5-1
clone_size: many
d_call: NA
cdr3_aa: CASSLADGINEKLFF
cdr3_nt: TGCGCCAGCAGCCTGGCGGACGGAATCAATGAAAAACTGTTTTTT

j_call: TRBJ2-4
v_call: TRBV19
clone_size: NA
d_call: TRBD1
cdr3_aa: CASMGTALAKNIQYF
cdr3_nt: TGTGCCAGTATGGGGACAGCCCTAGCCAAAAACATTCAGTACTTC

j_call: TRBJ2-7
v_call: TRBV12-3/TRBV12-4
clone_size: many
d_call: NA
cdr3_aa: CASSFGPVEQYF
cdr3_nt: TGTGCCAGCAGTTTTGGCCCCGTTGAGCAGTACTTC

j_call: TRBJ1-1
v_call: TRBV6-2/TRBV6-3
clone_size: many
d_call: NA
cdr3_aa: CASSYPGNTEAFF
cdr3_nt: TGTGCCAGCAGTTACCCGGGGAACACTGAAGCTTTCTTT

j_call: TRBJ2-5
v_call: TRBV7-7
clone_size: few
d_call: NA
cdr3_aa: CASSSTTGQETQYF
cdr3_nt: TGTGCTAGCAGCTCAACGACAGGACAAGAGACCCAGTACTTC

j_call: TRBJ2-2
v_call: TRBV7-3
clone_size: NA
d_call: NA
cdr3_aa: CASSFIGASGELFF
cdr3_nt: TGTGCCAGCAGCTTCATCGGAGCTTCCGGGGAGCTGTTTTTT

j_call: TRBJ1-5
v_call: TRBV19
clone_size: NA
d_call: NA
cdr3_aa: CASSIDYQPQHF
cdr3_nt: TGTGCCAGTAGTATAGACTATCAGCCCCAGCATTTT

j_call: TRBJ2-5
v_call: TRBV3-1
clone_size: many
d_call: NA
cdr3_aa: CASSPRTVETQYF
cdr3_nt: TGTGCCAGCAGCCCCCGGACGGTGGAGACCCAGTACTTC

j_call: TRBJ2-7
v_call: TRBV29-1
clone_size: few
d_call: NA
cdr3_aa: CSVLGGSSYEQYF
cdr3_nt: TGCAGCGTTCTCGGCGGCAGCTCCTACGAGCAGTACTTC

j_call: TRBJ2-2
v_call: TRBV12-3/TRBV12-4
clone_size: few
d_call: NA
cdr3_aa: CASSSIPPGGGFWTGELFF
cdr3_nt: TGTGCCAGCAGTTCGATACCCCCCGGGGGCGGGTTTTGGACCGGGGAGCTGTTTTTT

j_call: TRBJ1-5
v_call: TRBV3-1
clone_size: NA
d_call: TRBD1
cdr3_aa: CASSQQGAPGPQHF
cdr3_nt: TGTGCCAGCAGCCAACAGGGGGCCCCAGGGCCCCAGCATTTT

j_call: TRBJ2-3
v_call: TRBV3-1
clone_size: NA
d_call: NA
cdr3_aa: CASSQELTDTQYF
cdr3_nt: TGTGCCAGCAGCCAGGAACTCACAGATACGCAGTATTTT

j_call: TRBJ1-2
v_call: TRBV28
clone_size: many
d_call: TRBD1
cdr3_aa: CASSLGTGKDIYGYTF
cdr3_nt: TGTGCCAGCAGTTTAGGGACAGGGAAAGATATCTATGGCTACACCTTC

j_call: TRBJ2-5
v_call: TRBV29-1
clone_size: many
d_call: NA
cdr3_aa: CSVGRGSSDGMETQYF
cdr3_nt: TGCAGCGTGGGGAGGGGGTCGTCGGACGGGATGGAGACCCAGTACTTC

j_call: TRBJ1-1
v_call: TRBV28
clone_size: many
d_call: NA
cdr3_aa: CASSLRRSTEAFF
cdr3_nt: TGTGCCAGCAGTCTAAGACGGAGCACTGAAGCTTTCTTT

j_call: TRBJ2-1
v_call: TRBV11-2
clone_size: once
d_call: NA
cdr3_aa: CASSSRPEQFF
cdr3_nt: TGTGCCAGCAGCTCGAGACCCGAGCAGTTCTTC

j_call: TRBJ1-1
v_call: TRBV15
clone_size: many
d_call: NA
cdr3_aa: CATSDYTEAFF
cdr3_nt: TGTGCCACCAGCGACTACACTGAAGCTTTCTTT

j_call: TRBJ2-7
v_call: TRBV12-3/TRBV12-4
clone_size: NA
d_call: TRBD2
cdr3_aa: CASSLVAGGPSEQYF
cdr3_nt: TGTGCCAGCAGTCTGGTGGCGGGAGGGCCGAGTGAGCAGTACTTC

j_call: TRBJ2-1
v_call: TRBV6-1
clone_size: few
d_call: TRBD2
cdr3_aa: CASRQGTRMFF
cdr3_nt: TGTGCCAGCAGGCAAGGGACTAGAATGTTCTTC

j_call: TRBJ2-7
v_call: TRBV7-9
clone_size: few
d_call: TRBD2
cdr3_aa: CASSEPSGTSERYYEQYF
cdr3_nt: TGTGCCAGCAGTGAACCTTCAGGGACTAGCGAAAGATACTACGAGCAGTACTTC

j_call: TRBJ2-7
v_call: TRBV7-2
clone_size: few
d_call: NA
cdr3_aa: CASSLALRDEQYF
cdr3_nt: TGTGCCAGCAGCTTAGCGCTGAGAGACGAGCAGTACTTC

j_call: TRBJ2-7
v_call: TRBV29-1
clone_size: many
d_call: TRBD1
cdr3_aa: CSVETTGAYEQYF
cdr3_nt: TGCAGCGTTGAAACGACAGGGGCCTACGAGCAGTACTTC

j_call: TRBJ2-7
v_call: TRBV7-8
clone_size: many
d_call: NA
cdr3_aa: CASSARAVHRYEQYF
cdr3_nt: TGTGCCAGCAGCGCCCGGGCCGTCCATCGCTACGAGCAGTACTTC

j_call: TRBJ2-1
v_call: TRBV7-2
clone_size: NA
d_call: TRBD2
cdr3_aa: CASSLVAGGLYEQFF
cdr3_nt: TGTGCCAGCAGCTTAGTAGCGGGGGGGCTTTATGAGCAGTTCTTC

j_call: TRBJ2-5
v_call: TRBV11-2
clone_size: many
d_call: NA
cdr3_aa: CASSPPGSKETQYF
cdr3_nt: TGTGCCAGCAGTCCTCCGGGATCTAAGGAGACCCAGTACTTC

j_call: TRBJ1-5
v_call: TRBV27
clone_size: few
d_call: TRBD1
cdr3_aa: CASSPGQGVDQPQHF
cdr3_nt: TGTGCCAGCAGCCCGGGACAGGGGGTCGATCAGCCCCAGCATTTT

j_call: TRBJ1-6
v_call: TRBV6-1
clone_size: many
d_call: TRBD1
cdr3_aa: CASSHRDRGNSPLHF
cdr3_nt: TGTGCCAGCAGTCACCGGGACAGGGGAAATTCACCCCTCCACTTT

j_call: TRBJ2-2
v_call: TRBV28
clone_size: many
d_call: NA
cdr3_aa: CASNRQTGELFF
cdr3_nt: TGTGCCAGCAATAGACAGACCGGGGAGCTGTTTTTT

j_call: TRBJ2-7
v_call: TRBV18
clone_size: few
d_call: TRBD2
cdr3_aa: CASSPVLAGDNEQYF
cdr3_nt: TGTGCCAGCTCACCGGTACTAGCGGGAGACAACGAGCAGTACTTC

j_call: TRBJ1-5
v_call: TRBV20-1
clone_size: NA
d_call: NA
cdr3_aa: CSARQRADRSNQPQHF
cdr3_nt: TGCAGTGCCCGTCAAAGAGCGGACCGAAGCAATCAGCCCCAGCATTTT

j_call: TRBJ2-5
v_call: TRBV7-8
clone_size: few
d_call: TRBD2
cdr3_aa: CASSLEREIETQYF
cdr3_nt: TGTGCCAGCAGCCTCGAGCGGGAGATAGAGACCCAGTACTTC

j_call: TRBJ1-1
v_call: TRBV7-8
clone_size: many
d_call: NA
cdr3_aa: CASSLSFRMNTEAFF
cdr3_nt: TGTGCCAGCAGCTTAAGTTTCCGTATGAACACTGAAGCTTTCTTT

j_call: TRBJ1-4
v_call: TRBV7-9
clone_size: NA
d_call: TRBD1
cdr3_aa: CASSQRTGEPTTNEKLFF
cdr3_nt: TGTGCCAGCAGCCAAAGGACAGGAGAACCGACAACTAATGAAAAACTGTTTTTT

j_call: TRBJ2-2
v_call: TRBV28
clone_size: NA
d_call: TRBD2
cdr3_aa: CASSFGLAGIGELFF
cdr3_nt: TGTGCCAGCAGTTTTGGGCTAGCGGGAATCGGGGAGCTGTTTTTT

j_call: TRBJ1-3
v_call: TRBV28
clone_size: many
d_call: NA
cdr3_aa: CASSFRARGNTIYF
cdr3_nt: TGTGCCAGCAGTTTCAGGGCCCGTGGAAACACCATATATTTT

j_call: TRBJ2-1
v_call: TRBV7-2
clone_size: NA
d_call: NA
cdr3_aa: CASSPTAGAYNEQFF
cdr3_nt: TGTGCCAGCAGCCCTACCGCAGGGGCGTACAATGAGCAGTTCTTC

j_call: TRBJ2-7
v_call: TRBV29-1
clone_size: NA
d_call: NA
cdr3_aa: CSVEYTGSSYEQYF
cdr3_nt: TGCAGCGTTGAGTATACCGGGAGCTCCTACGAGCAGTACTTC

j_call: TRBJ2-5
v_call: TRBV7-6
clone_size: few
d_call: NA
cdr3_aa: CASSLPGLVETQYF
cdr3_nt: TGTGCCAGCAGCTTACCGGGGCTCGTAGAGACCCAGTACTTC

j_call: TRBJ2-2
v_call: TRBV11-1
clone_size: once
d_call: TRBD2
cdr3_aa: CASSLDGLAGVVGELFF
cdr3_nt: TGTGCCAGCAGCTTAGACGGACTAGCGGGAGTAGTCGGGGAGCTGTTTTTT

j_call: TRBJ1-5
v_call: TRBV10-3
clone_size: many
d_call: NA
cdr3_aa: CGSSPGRNQPQHF
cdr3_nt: TGTGGCTCCAGCCCGGGGCGCAATCAGCCCCAGCATTTT

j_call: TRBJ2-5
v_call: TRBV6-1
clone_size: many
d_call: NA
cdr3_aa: CASEPGSEETQYF
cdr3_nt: TGTGCCAGCGAGCCCGGTAGTGAAGAGACCCAGTACTTC

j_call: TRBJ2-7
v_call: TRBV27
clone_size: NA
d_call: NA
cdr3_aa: CATAGKLGVEQYF
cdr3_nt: TGTGCCACCGCCGGGAAACTAGGAGTGGAGCAGTACTTC